The clone carrying this TCR beta chain was seen a handful of times. Under the authors' procedure: For nucleated cells, counts were estimated from reference gene primer amplification. Profiled with immunoSEQ multiplex PCR; TCRdb holds only in-frame clones, not every one. The V and J calls and clone size are taken from that table; D and trimming were inferred from the DNA. In the table there are 250,000 to 400,000 clones, under 90% of which are singletons. Germline V gene sequence: CDR1 SGHTS, CDR2 YDEGEE. The length of the CDR3 is 15 residues. Trimming at V came to 4 bases and at J to 4 bases, leaving 7 bases not matched to a gene. The sample originates from a study of blood T cell repertoires in COVID-19. Study in general: Samples of COVID-19 (acute and convalescent) were obtained from the United States, Italy and Spain. PBMCs, B-cell-depleted T cells, or T cells provided the cDNA or gDNA that made up the material.

Seattle's cohort entered during active infection and was followed longitudinally. The chain joins TRBV5-8 to TRBJ2-1; 8 bases map to TRBD1. The clonotype originates from a woman in her twenties or thirties with COVID-19, enrolled during active disease. Sequencing input: peripheral blood. CDR3 sequence reads: CASSDETGDYNEQFF. The CDR3 DNA reads as TGTGCCAGCAGCGACGAGACAGGGGATTACAATGAGCAGTTCTTC.